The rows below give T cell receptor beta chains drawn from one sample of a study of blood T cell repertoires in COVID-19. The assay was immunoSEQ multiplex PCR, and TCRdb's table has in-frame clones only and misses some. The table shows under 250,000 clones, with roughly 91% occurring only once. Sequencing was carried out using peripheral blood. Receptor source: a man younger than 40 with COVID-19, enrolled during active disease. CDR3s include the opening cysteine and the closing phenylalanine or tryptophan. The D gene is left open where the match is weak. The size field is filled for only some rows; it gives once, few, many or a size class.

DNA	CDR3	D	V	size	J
TGTGCCACCAGTGACAGACTAGCGGGGGGGTTCAACACCGGGGAGCTGTTTTTT	CATSDRLAGGFNTGELFF	TRBD2	TRBV24-1	NA	TRBJ2-2
TGTGCCAGCAGCGTAGAACCCTCGGGGGAGACCCAGTACTTC	CASSVEPSGETQYF	NA	TRBV9	NA	TRBJ2-5
TGCGCCAGCAGCCAAGGGGGGAACACTGAAGCTTTCTTT	CASSQGGNTEAFF	NA	TRBV5-1	NA	TRBJ1-1
TGTGCCAGCAGTCGGACTAGCGGGGGGGCCTCAGAGACCCAGTACTTC	CASSRTSGGASETQYF	TRBD2	TRBV3-1/TRBV3-2	once	TRBJ2-5
TGTGCCAGCAGTTCAAACCCGGACACATTCAATCAGCCCCAGCATTTT	CASSSNPDTFNQPQHF	NA	TRBV27	NA	TRBJ1-5
TGTGCCATCTTCATGGGTAGCGGGGGAGGGGAGACCCAGTACTTC	CAIFMGSGGGETQYF	TRBD2	TRBV2	NA	TRBJ2-5
TGCAGCGTTGTAACAAGCGGGGGGGCCGGGAAGACCCAGTACTTC	CSVVTSGGAGKTQYF	TRBD2	TRBV29-1	once	TRBJ2-5
TGTGCCAGCAGTGACCCGGGACAGGGTACCTACGAGCAGTACTTC	CASSDPGQGTYEQYF	TRBD1	TRBV25-1	NA	TRBJ2-7
TGTGCCAGCAGCGTGTTGGGACAGGGGGCGTCCACAGATACGCAGTATTTT	CASSVLGQGASTDTQYF	TRBD1	TRBV9	NA	TRBJ2-3
TGCGCCAGCAGCTTGGACAGGGGAGTCGGTGAAAAACTGTTTTTT	CASSLDRGVGEKLFF	TRBD1	TRBV5-1	NA	TRBJ1-4
TGTGCCATCACCTCCGGGGGGGCCAATGAGCAGTTCTTC	CAITSGGANEQFF	TRBD2	TRBV10-3	once	TRBJ2-1
TGTGCCAGCAGCCTAGCGGGGGGGCGCTACGAGCAGTACTTC	CASSLAGGRYEQYF	TRBD2	TRBV6-5	NA	TRBJ2-7
TGTGCCAGCAGCTTAGCCAGCGGGGGGGCAGATACGCAGTATTTT	CASSLASGGADTQYF	TRBD2	TRBV7-3	NA	TRBJ2-3
TGTGCCAGCAGTGTTGACAGGGTTACTGGGGCCAACGTCCTGACTTTC	CASSVDRVTGANVLTF	TRBD1	TRBV6-1	NA	TRBJ2-6
TGCGCCAGCAGTCCCGACACCGTGAACACTGAAGCTTTCTTT	CASSPDTVNTEAFF	NA	TRBV5-1	once	TRBJ1-1
TGTGCCAGCAGCGTAGGACAAACAACCTATGGCTACACCTTC	CASSVGQTTYGYTF	NA	TRBV9	NA	TRBJ1-2
TGCGCCAGCAGCCGGACTAGCGAGTCTACGCAGTATTTT	CASSRTSESTQYF	TRBD2	TRBV4-1	NA	TRBJ2-3
TGTGCCAGTAGTATGGGCGACAGGGGGGCCTACGAGCAGTACTTC	CASSMGDRGAYEQYF	TRBD1	TRBV19	NA	TRBJ2-7
TGTGCCAGCAGCTTCCAACAGGGTCTGGGTTCACCCCTCCACTTT	CASSFQQGLGSPLHF	NA	TRBV7-9	NA	TRBJ1-6
TGCGCCAGCAGCTTGGCAGGGACAATTAACAATGAGCAGTTCTTC	CASSLAGTINNEQFF	NA	TRBV5-1	once	TRBJ2-1
TGTGCCAGCAGCTTAGACGCGGGCGCGGACTATGGCTACACCTTC	CASSLDAGADYGYTF	NA	TRBV7-6	NA	TRBJ1-2
TGTGCCAGCAGCGATAGACCGGAGGATCCTCTTTCGGGCTACACCTTC	CASSDRPEDPLSGYTF	NA	TRBV5-4	once	TRBJ1-2
TGTGCCAGCAGCTTCGGACAGGGCTCCCTTCAAGAGACCCAGTACTTC	CASSFGQGSLQETQYF	TRBD1	TRBV7-9	NA	TRBJ2-5
TGTGCCAGCATCCGGACAGGCACCTACACCTTC	CASIRTGTYTF	TRBD1	TRBV12-3/TRBV12-4	NA	TRBJ1-2
TGTGCCACCAGCAGCCCACAGGGGCCCTACAATGAGCAGTTCTTC	CATSSPQGPYNEQFF	TRBD1	TRBV15	NA	TRBJ2-1
TGTGCCAGCAGCTTCCAAGGGACAGCATCCACAGATACGCAGTATTTT	CASSFQGTASTDTQYF	TRBD1	TRBV9	once	TRBJ2-3
TGTGCCAGCAGCTTAGTGGGGGGGATTGGTTCACCCCTCCACTTT	CASSLVGGIGSPLHF	NA	TRBV7-2	NA	TRBJ1-6
TGCAGCGTTGCTCTTAGACAGGGAAGGCAGAACACTGAAGCTTTCTTT	CSVALRQGRQNTEAFF	TRBD1	TRBV29-1	NA	TRBJ1-1
TGTGCCAGCAGCCAAGATCCTAGCCCCCCGGAAAAACTGTTTTTT	CASSQDPSPPEKLFF	NA	TRBV3-1/TRBV3-2	NA	TRBJ1-4
TGTGCCAGTAGCCAACAGGGGTTGTCTAATGAAAAACTGTTTTTT	CASSQQGLSNEKLFF	TRBD1	TRBV19	NA	TRBJ1-4
TGCGCCAGCAGGCGGACAGGGAACACTGAAGCTTTCTTT	CASRRTGNTEAFF	TRBD1	TRBV5-1	NA	TRBJ1-1
TGTGCCAGTAGTGGGACAGGGGGGAATTCACCCCTCCACTTT	CASSGTGGNSPLHF	TRBD1	TRBV19	NA	TRBJ1-6
TGTGCCAGCAGCTTAGCGATGGGACTAGCGGCCGGGGAGCTGTTTTTT	CASSLAMGLAAGELFF	TRBD2	TRBV7-2	NA	TRBJ2-2
TGCGCCAGCAGCCAAGATCCCCGTACGGGTGCAGCTTTCTTT	CASSQDPRTGAAFF	NA	TRBV4-1	few	TRBJ1-1
TGTGCCAGCAGCTTAAATACCAGGGGTAATTCACCCCTCCACTTT	CASSLNTRGNSPLHF	NA	TRBV7-3	NA	TRBJ1-6
TGTGCCAGTAGTATGCCCGGGTCCCTTGGCACTGAAGCTTTCTTT	CASSMPGSLGTEAFF	NA	TRBV19	NA	TRBJ1-1
TGTGCCAGCAGCTACCTAGGGGGCACTGAAGCTTTCTTT	CASSYLGGTEAFF	NA	TRBV3-1/TRBV3-2	NA	TRBJ1-1
TGTGCCAGCAGCAAAACGGGACAGGGGGCGGGTCAGCCCCAGCATTTT	CASSKTGQGAGQPQHF	NA	TRBV21-1	NA	TRBJ1-5
TGTGCCAGCAGTGGGGCGGGCACAGATACGCAGTATTTT	CASSGAGTDTQYF	NA	TRBV12-3/TRBV12-4	once	TRBJ2-3